This is a list of T cell receptor beta chains from one sample in a study of CD8 T cells in ankylosing spondylitis. TCRdb re-derived calls from the 5' RACE reads in MiXCR, one entry per CDR3 protein. Of some 130,000 distinct CDR3 sequences detected, around 15% appear once; the ten largest clones hold almost 3%. The specimen sequenced was blood, either unsorted or a sorted T cell fraction (not recorded which). The receptors stem from a female donor with ankylosing spondylitis or in good health (not recorded which). CDR3s include the opening cysteine and the closing phenylalanine or tryptophan. Each record gives: J gene, D gene, V gene, clone size, CDR3 protein, CDR3 DNA. The D gene is left open where the match is weak. Clone sizes are given selectively: once, few, many, or a class where the clone is expanded.

j_gene: TRBJ2-7; d_gene: .; v_gene: TRBV27; abundance: few; CDR3aa: CASSNSVQSYEQYF; CDR3nt: TGTGCCAGCAGTAATAGCGTGCAGTCCTACGAGCAGTACTTC
j_gene: TRBJ2-1; d_gene: TRBD2; v_gene: TRBV7-6; abundance: few; CDR3aa: CASSTRLAGGSSYNEQFF; CDR3nt: TGTGCCAGCAGTACCCGACTAGCGGGAGGTAGCTCCTACAATGAGCAGTTCTTC
j_gene: TRBJ2-1; d_gene: .; v_gene: TRBV24-1; abundance: many; CDR3aa: CATSEPGTLNEQFF; CDR3nt: TGTGCCACCAGTGAGCCCGGGACACTCAATGAGCAGTTCTTC
j_gene: TRBJ1-5; d_gene: TRBD1; v_gene: TRBV2; abundance: many; CDR3aa: CASSGQGGNQPQHF; CDR3nt: TGTGCCAGCAGCGGACAGGGGGGCAATCAGCCCCAGCATTTT
j_gene: TRBJ2-1; d_gene: TRBD1; v_gene: TRBV20-1; abundance: many; CDR3aa: CSAPRQGRGNVYTNEQFF; CDR3nt: TGCAGTGCTCCAAGACAGGGAAGGGGTAATGTTTACACCAATGAGCAGTTCTTC
j_gene: TRBJ2-1; d_gene: .; v_gene: TRBV6-2/TRBV6-3; abundance: few; CDR3aa: CASSYGGPGSSSYNEQFF; CDR3nt: TGTGCCAGCAGTTACGGGGGTCCCGGGAGCAGCTCCTACAATGAGCAGTTCTTC
j_gene: TRBJ2-1; d_gene: TRBD2; v_gene: TRBV5-1; abundance: .; CDR3aa: CASSFASGSYNEQFF; CDR3nt: TGCGCCAGCAGCTTCGCTAGCGGGAGCTACAATGAGCAGTTCTTC
j_gene: TRBJ2-7; d_gene: .; v_gene: TRBV29-1; abundance: many; CDR3aa: CSVEIGYEQYF; CDR3nt: TGCAGCGTTGAAATAGGTTACGAGCAGTACTTC
j_gene: TRBJ2-2; d_gene: TRBD1; v_gene: TRBV6-2/TRBV6-3; abundance: .; CDR3aa: CASRRLRATGGLYTGELFF; CDR3nt: TGTGCCAGCAGACGCCTCCGCGCGACAGGGGGCTTATACACCGGGGAGCTGTTTTTT
j_gene: TRBJ2-2; d_gene: TRBD2; v_gene: TRBV5-6; abundance: few; CDR3aa: CASSLVLAGRDTGELFF; CDR3nt: TGTGCCAGCAGCTTGGTCCTAGCGGGTCGTGACACCGGGGAGCTGTTTTTT
j_gene: TRBJ1-2; d_gene: .; v_gene: TRBV10-3; abundance: few; CDR3aa: CAISESKGDGYTF; CDR3nt: TGTGCCATCAGTGAGTCGAAGGGGGACGGCTACACCTTC
j_gene: TRBJ2-1; d_gene: .; v_gene: TRBV10-3; abundance: few; CDR3aa: CAISESITDTRRNEQFF; CDR3nt: TGTGCCATCAGTGAGTCGATCACGGACACGAGGAGGAATGAGCAGTTCTTC
j_gene: TRBJ2-2; d_gene: .; v_gene: TRBV3-1; abundance: .; CDR3aa: CASSQGGGAITGELFF; CDR3nt: TGTGCCAGCAGCCAAGGTGGCGGGGCGATAACCGGGGAGCTGTTTTTT
j_gene: TRBJ1-1; d_gene: TRBD1; v_gene: TRBV15; abundance: .; CDR3aa: CATSQGEMNTKAFF; CDR3nt: TGTGCCACCAGCCAGGGGGAAATGAACACTAAAGCTTTCTTT
j_gene: TRBJ2-7; d_gene: TRBD2; v_gene: TRBV19; abundance: .; CDR3aa: CASSILAGNYYEQYF; CDR3nt: TGTGCCAGTAGTATCCTAGCGGGTAATTATTACGAGCAGTACTTC
j_gene: TRBJ2-1; d_gene: .; v_gene: TRBV9; abundance: .; CDR3aa: CATSGQGGNEQFF; CDR3nt: TGTGCCACCTCTGGGCAGGGTGGCAATGAGCAGTTCTTC
j_gene: TRBJ1-1; d_gene: .; v_gene: TRBV10-3; abundance: many; CDR3aa: CAISENRVEAFF; CDR3nt: TGTGCCATCAGTGAGAACAGGGTTGAAGCTTTCTTT
j_gene: TRBJ2-3; d_gene: TRBD2; v_gene: TRBV11-3; abundance: .; CDR3aa: CASSSSLAGALSTDTQYF; CDR3nt: TGTGCCAGCAGTTCAAGTCTAGCGGGGGCCCTGAGTACAGATACGCAGTATTTT
j_gene: TRBJ1-1; d_gene: .; v_gene: TRBV29-1; abundance: many; CDR3aa: CSVDKQGYTEAFF; CDR3nt: TGCAGCGTTGACAAACAGGGATACACTGAAGCTTTCTTT
j_gene: TRBJ1-5; d_gene: .; v_gene: TRBV6-5; abundance: .; CDR3aa: CASSYSAHNQPQHF; CDR3nt: TGTGCCAGCAGTTACTCGGCACACAATCAGCCCCAGCATTTT
j_gene: TRBJ1-1; d_gene: .; v_gene: TRBV18; abundance: many; CDR3aa: CASSPPGGVNTEAFF; CDR3nt: TGTGCCAGCTCACCACCGGGGGGCGTGAACACTGAAGCTTTCTTT
j_gene: TRBJ2-1; d_gene: TRBD2; v_gene: TRBV7-8; abundance: few; CDR3aa: CASSLSSGSMYEQFF; CDR3nt: TGTGCCAGCAGCTTATCTAGCGGGAGCATGTATGAGCAGTTCTTC
j_gene: TRBJ1-2; d_gene: .; v_gene: TRBV5-1; abundance: few; CDR3aa: CASSRAEEEGGYTF; CDR3nt: TGCGCCAGCAGCCGAGCGGAGGAGGAGGGTGGCTACACCTTC
j_gene: TRBJ1-6; d_gene: .; v_gene: TRBV6-1; abundance: .; CDR3aa: CASSEGHSPLHF; CDR3nt: TGTGCCAGCAGTGAGGGACATTCACCCCTCCACTTT
j_gene: TRBJ2-1; d_gene: TRBD2; v_gene: TRBV4-1; abundance: few; CDR3aa: CASSQVPGGDYNEQFF; CDR3nt: TGCGCCAGCAGCCAAGTTCCGGGAGGGGACTACAATGAGCAGTTCTTC
j_gene: TRBJ2-7; d_gene: TRBD1; v_gene: TRBV12-3/TRBV12-4; abundance: .; CDR3aa: CASSLGQGAGQYF; CDR3nt: TGTGCCAGCAGTTTGGGACAGGGGGCAGGGCAGTACTTC
j_gene: TRBJ1-5; d_gene: .; v_gene: TRBV6-1; abundance: few; CDR3aa: CASKEASNQPQHF; CDR3nt: TGTGCCAGCAAGGAGGCGAGCAATCAGCCCCAGCATTTT
j_gene: TRBJ1-1; d_gene: .; v_gene: TRBV6-2/TRBV6-3; abundance: few; CDR3aa: CASSYLAGSVFVGAFF; CDR3nt: TGTGCCAGCAGTTACCTCGCAGGATCAGTGTTTGTCGGAGCTTTCTTT
j_gene: TRBJ2-1; d_gene: TRBD2; v_gene: TRBV4-1; abundance: .; CDR3aa: CASSQDWTSGNYNEQFF; CDR3nt: TGCGCCAGCAGCCAAGACTGGACTAGCGGGAATTACAATGAGCAGTTCTTC
j_gene: TRBJ1-2; d_gene: .; v_gene: TRBV7-9; abundance: .; CDR3aa: CASSLSLDYSYTF; CDR3nt: TGTGCCAGCAGCTTAAGTCTAGACTATAGCTACACCTTC
j_gene: TRBJ2-7; d_gene: .; v_gene: TRBV5-1; abundance: few; CDR3aa: CASSVRARPYEQYF; CDR3nt: TGCGCCAGCAGCGTACGAGCCAGGCCTTACGAGCAGTACTTC
j_gene: TRBJ1-1; d_gene: .; v_gene: TRBV28; abundance: few; CDR3aa: CASSLQFRGAFF; CDR3nt: TGTGCCAGCAGTTTACAATTCCGGGGAGCTTTCTTT
j_gene: TRBJ2-2; d_gene: .; v_gene: TRBV7-9; abundance: many; CDR3aa: CASSSNPPSAGELFF; CDR3nt: TGTGCCAGCAGCTCCAATCCACCTAGCGCCGGGGAGCTGTTTTTT
j_gene: TRBJ2-2; d_gene: .; v_gene: TRBV7-6; abundance: .; CDR3aa: CASSFARGDTGELFF; CDR3nt: TGTGCCAGCAGCTTCGCGCGGGGAGACACCGGGGAGCTGTTTTTT
j_gene: TRBJ2-2; d_gene: TRBD2; v_gene: TRBV6-2/TRBV6-3; abundance: many; CDR3aa: CASGDPGLSNTGELFF; CDR3nt: TGTGCCAGCGGAGACCCGGGACTATCGAACACCGGGGAGCTGTTTTTT
j_gene: TRBJ2-6; d_gene: TRBD1; v_gene: TRBV5-1; abundance: many; CDR3aa: CASSPTGTGANVLTF; CDR3nt: TGCGCCAGCAGCCCGACAGGGACTGGGGCCAACGTCCTGACTTTC
j_gene: TRBJ2-3; d_gene: TRBD2; v_gene: TRBV20-1; abundance: many; CDR3aa: CSATKSGGTDTQYF; CDR3nt: TGCAGTGCGACAAAGAGCGGGGGCACAGATACGCAGTATTTT
j_gene: TRBJ1-1; d_gene: TRBD1; v_gene: TRBV19; abundance: many; CDR3aa: CASSTGQGAGAEAFF; CDR3nt: TGTGCCAGTAGTACTGGACAGGGGGCAGGAGCTGAAGCTTTCTTT
j_gene: TRBJ1-1; d_gene: .; v_gene: TRBV18; abundance: many; CDR3aa: CASSPSLNTEAFF; CDR3nt: TGTGCCAGCTCACCCTCATTGAACACTGAAGCTTTCTTT
j_gene: TRBJ2-2; d_gene: TRBD1; v_gene: TRBV9; abundance: .; CDR3aa: CASSATGATNTGELFF; CDR3nt: TGTGCCAGCAGCGCCACAGGGGCGACGAACACCGGGGAGCTGTTTTTT
j_gene: TRBJ2-7; d_gene: TRBD1; v_gene: TRBV29-1; abundance: .; CDR3aa: CSVVGQEWFSYEQYF; CDR3nt: TGCAGCGTTGTTGGACAGGAATGGTTCTCCTACGAGCAGTACTTC
j_gene: TRBJ1-2; d_gene: TRBD1; v_gene: TRBV7-8; abundance: .; CDR3aa: CASSLEGAGASYGYTF; CDR3nt: TGTGCCAGCAGCTTAGAGGGGGCAGGGGCTAGTTATGGCTACACCTTC
j_gene: TRBJ2-2; d_gene: TRBD1; v_gene: TRBV12-3/TRBV12-4; abundance: few; CDR3aa: CASSFQGAAGELFF; CDR3nt: TGTGCCAGCAGTTTCCAGGGGGCAGCCGGGGAGCTGTTTTTT
j_gene: TRBJ2-4; d_gene: .; v_gene: TRBV6-1; abundance: .; CDR3aa: CASVWGKNIQYF; CDR3nt: TGTGCCAGTGTCTGGGGCAAAAACATTCAGTACTTC
j_gene: TRBJ1-5; d_gene: .; v_gene: TRBV12-3/TRBV12-4; abundance: many; CDR3aa: CASSFEVQPQHF; CDR3nt: TGTGCCAGCAGTTTTGAGGTTCAGCCCCAGCATTTT
j_gene: TRBJ2-2; d_gene: .; v_gene: TRBV6-5; abundance: many; CDR3aa: CASSRGGELFF; CDR3nt: TGTGCCAGCAGTAGGGGCGGGGAGCTGTTTTTT